This is a list of T cell receptor beta chains from one sample in a study of cytomegalovirus exposure and HLA in healthy donors. TCRdb's table, derived via immunoSEQ multiplex PCR, lists solely in-frame clones and lacks some. The sample has 95,000 to 150,000 clones; 10% to 13% are singletons. Specimen: PBMCs. The receptors were gathered from a woman aged 18-29 years in good health and CMV-seropositive. Both conserved end residues are part of each CDR3. The order of the fields is J gene, D gene, V gene, clone size, CDR3 DNA, CDR3 protein. A D gene is named only where the DNA matches it firmly. Clone size is not always given. Where it is, it says once, few, many or a class for expanded clones.

TRBJ2-3 TRBD1 TRBV6-4 few TGTGCCAGCAGTGACTCAGGACAGGGTGGAAGAGCGCAGTATTTT CASSDSGQGGRAQYF
TRBJ1-5 - TRBV21-1 - TGTGCCAGCAGCAAATGCCTGGACAGGGGAGGTCAGCCCCAGCATTTT CASSKCLDRGGQPQHF
TRBJ2-3 - TRBV25-1 - TGTGCCAGCAGCGACCTGACAGGCAAAACTAGCACAGATACGCAGTATTTT CASSDLTGKTSTDTQYF
TRBJ1-5 - TRBV4-1 few TGCGCCAGCAGCGGAGGAGGGAGGCGGCCCCAGCATTTT CASSGGGRRPQHF
TRBJ2-7 TRBD1 TRBV7-9 - TGTGCCAGCAGCCCAAAGACAGGGTTTACCTACGAGCAGTACTTC CASSPKTGFTYEQYF
TRBJ1-1 TRBD1 TRBV7-9 medium-sized TGTGCCAGCAGCCGCAGCCAGGGGGTGGTCGGCAGAATGACTGAAGCTTTCTTT CASSRSQGVVGRMTEAFF
TRBJ1-1 - TRBV5-1 few TGCGCCAGCAGCTTGGCCGGGGGAGCTGAAGCTTTCTTT CASSLAGGAEAFF
TRBJ2-1 TRBD2 TRBV13 few TGTGCCAGCAGCGGCGGGAGCTGGTATGAGCAGTTCTTC CASSGGSWYEQFF
TRBJ2-5 TRBD1 TRBV27 - TGTGCCAGCACCCAGACAGGGTTAGTGCGGGAGACCCAGTACTTC CASTQTGLVRETQYF
TRBJ2-2 - TRBV7-6 - TGTGCCAGCAGCCCCTCCTGGGGCGACACCGGGGAGCTGTTTTTT CASSPSWGDTGELFF
TRBJ1-1 - TRBV4-1 few TGCGCCAGCAGCGACCAAACAGGGTATGTTTTTGGGAACACTGAAGCTTTCTTT CASSDQTGYVFGNTEAFF
TRBJ2-7 TRBD1 TRBV5-1 - TGCGCCAGCAGCCAGGGACAGACAAGGGACGAGCAGTACTTC CASSQGQTRDEQYF
TRBJ2-1 - TRBV7-3 - TGTGCCAGCAGCTTAGGGGGGGGCGACTACAATGAGCAGTTCTTC CASSLGGGDYNEQFF
TRBJ2-3 TRBD2 TRBV5-3 - TGTGCCAGAAAAAGGACTAGGGAGTTTCGCAGCACAGATACGCAGTATTTT CARKRTREFRSTDTQYF
TRBJ2-2 - TRBV6-5 few TGTGCCAGCAGTTTTCAGGGAACCGGGGAGCTGTTTTTT CASSFQGTGELFF
TRBJ2-5 - TRBV29-1 - TGCAGCGTCAGGGTTCAAGAGACCCAGTACTTC CSVRVQETQYF
TRBJ2-1 TRBD2 TRBV28 few TGTGCCAGCACCGGAGCGGGAGGGCTTTCCTACAATGAGCAGTTCTTC CASTGAGGLSYNEQFF
TRBJ1-1 - TRBV27 few TGTGCCAGCAGTTCAGGGATGAACACTGAAGCTTTCTTT CASSSGMNTEAFF
TRBJ1-2 TRBD1 TRBV5-6 - TGTGCCAGCAGCCTCGCCGGGACAGGGCCCGGAGGTGGCTATGGCTACACCTTC CASSLAGTGPGGGYGYTF
TRBJ2-1 TRBD2 TRBV5-1 - TGCGCCAGCAGCTTTAGCGGGAGTGAATCCTACAATGAGCAGTTCTTC CASSFSGSESYNEQFF
TRBJ2-3 - TRBV7-9 - TGTGCCAGCCGACCGGGACTTCCACCCGTGACGGTAGATACGCAGTATTTT CASRPGLPPVTVDTQYF
TRBJ1-1 - TRBV6-1 few TGTGCCAGCACATTGGGGGGGCCGAACACTGAAGCTTTCTTT CASTLGGPNTEAFF
TRBJ1-1 - TRBV29-1 few TGCAGCGTTGATCAGGGTAGGACTGAAGCTTTCTTT CSVDQGRTEAFF
TRBJ1-5 TRBD1 TRBV28 few TGTGCCAGCAGTCCACCGGGACAGGGGGGTAATCAGCCCCAGCATTTT CASSPPGQGGNQPQHF
TRBJ1-1 - TRBV4-1 few TGCGCCAGCAGCCAATGGACAGAAATGAACACTGAAGCTTTCTTT CASSQWTEMNTEAFF
TRBJ2-5 TRBD2 TRBV7-9 - TGTGCCAGCAGCAGGGCAGGAGTGAGCGGGAGGCTTGGGGAGACCCAGTACTTC CASSRAGVSGRLGETQYF
TRBJ1-1 TRBD1 TRBV27 - TGTGCCAGCAGTTTCCTTTCACAGGGGGCGATGAACACTGAAGCTTTCTTT CASSFLSQGAMNTEAFF
TRBJ1-1 - TRBV7-9 - TGTGCCAGCAGCTTCGGGGGGCTGAACACTGAAGCTTTCTTT CASSFGGLNTEAFF
TRBJ2-1 - TRBV29-1 - TGCAGCGTAACGATAGGGGTCGCCTACAATGAGCAGTTCTTC CSVTIGVAYNEQFF
TRBJ1-1 TRBD1 TRBV6-1 few TGTGCCAGCAGTGCCCGGACAGGGGGCATTGGGGAAGCTTTCTTT CASSARTGGIGEAFF
TRBJ2-5 - TRBV5-6 - TGTGCCAGCAGCGACACGGAAGAGACCCAGTACTTC CASSDTEETQYF
TRBJ1-2 - TRBV2 - TGTGCCAGCAGTGGAGTAGGTTCGGGTGGCTACACCTTC CASSGVGSGGYTF
TRBJ2-7 - TRBV6-6 few TGTGCCAGCGGAGGGGGAGGGTACGAGCAGTACTTC CASGGGGYEQYF
TRBJ2-1 - TRBV7-3 - TGTGCCAGCAGCTTAACGGTCAACGGTCGCCACAATGAGCAGTTCTTC CASSLTVNGRHNEQFF
TRBJ1-5 TRBD1 TRBV5-5 few TGTGCCAGCAGCTTTGACAGGGGCAATCAGCCCCAGCATTTT CASSFDRGNQPQHF
TRBJ2-3 TRBD2 TRBV28 - TGTGCCAGCAGTCCCCAGGGAGCGGGAGGGGGAGATACGCAGTATTTT CASSPQGAGGGDTQYF
TRBJ1-1 - TRBV27 few TGTGCCAGCAGTTTTGAGGGAGGAGAAGCTTTCTTT CASSFEGGEAFF
TRBJ2-7 TRBD2 TRBV11-2 - TGTGCCAGCAGCGACCGCGGGGGAGTCTCCTACGAGCAGTACTTC CASSDRGGVSYEQYF
TRBJ2-7 TRBD2 TRBV30 - TGTGCCTGGAGTGGCATTAGGACTAGCGGACACTACGAGCAGTACTTC CAWSGIRTSGHYEQYF
TRBJ2-1 - TRBV7-9 - TGTGCCAGCAGCCCGAATGATAGCGGTAACAATGAGCAGTTCTTC CASSPNDSGNNEQFF
TRBJ1-2 - TRBV28 - TGTGCCAGCAGTTTCGGAAGAGGGCTGGGTGGCTACACCTTC CASSFGRGLGGYTF
TRBJ2-1 TRBD2 TRBV6-4 few TGTGCCAGCAGTGACTCGGCTAGCGGGTACAATGAGCAGTTCTTC CASSDSASGYNEQFF
TRBJ2-3 - TRBV27 - TGTGCCAGCAGCCCCATGACTAGCACAGATACGCAGTATTTT CASSPMTSTDTQYF
TRBJ1-2 - TRBV30 few TGTGCCTGGAGTGGCACCGGGGGACCTTATGGCTACACCTTC CAWSGTGGPYGYTF
TRBJ2-1 TRBD2 TRBV19 few TGTGCCAGTAGTATAAAGAGGTGGGGACTAGCGGGACTATACAATGAGCAGTTCTTC CASSIKRWGLAGLYNEQFF
TRBJ1-5 - TRBV4-1 few TGCGCCAGCAGCCAAGATAGGCTTGAGGTCAGGCCCCAGCATTTT CASSQDRLEVRPQHF
TRBJ2-7 - TRBV5-4 few TGTGCCAGCAGCCTTGGCGCGGGGACCTACGAGCAGTACTTC CASSLGAGTYEQYF
TRBJ1-6 - TRBV5-6 few TGTGCCAGCAGCTCCGGAGGCAGTCCGGGTTCACCCCTCCACTTT CASSSGGSPGSPLHF
TRBJ2-7 TRBD2 TRBV9 - TGTGCCAGCAGCCCGAGACTAGCGGACTACGAGCAGTACTTC CASSPRLADYEQYF
TRBJ1-1 - TRBV18 few TGTGCCAGCTCACCAGTGGAGCTGGGGAACACTGAAGCTTTCTTT CASSPVELGNTEAFF